This TCR beta chain comes out of a study of shared clonotypes between healthy human individuals. This CDR3 spans 15 amino acids. Trimming removed 3 bases at V and 6 bases at J, with 17 bases between. Germline V gives CDR1 MDHEN, CDR2 SYDVKM. The protocol was immunoSEQ multiplex PCR, while the TCRdb copy is restricted to in-frame clones and leaves out a portion. The data hold about 2.3 million clones, with over 90% observed a single time. Naive CD45RA+ and memory CD45RA-negative subsets were split from CD4+ cells. Sequencing was carried out using naive CD4+ T cells from PBMCs. Subset here: CD45RA+ positively selected. The chain combines TRBV28 with TRBJ1-2; D might be TRBD1 (6 bases). This clonotype was sampled from a man aged 18 to 30 in good health. Some clones in this sample may be carry-over from other donors' samples. CDR3 coding DNA: TGTGCCAGCAGTTTTATGGGGGCAGGGAGGAATGGCTACACCTTC. Translating it yields CASSFMGAGRNGYTF.